This T cell receptor (beta chain) originates from a study of T cells in tuberculosis. Points from the study as a whole: GMM-specific TCRs were nearer to active tuberculosis alpha repertoires, suggesting expansion.

Produced via immunoSEQ multiplex PCR; TCRdb's table is partial and in-frame only. The table has tens of thousands of clones, roughly 95% seen once. Time point denoted: new active TB diagnosis, blood taken before or within 7 days of starting treatment. Notes on this clone: What it binds is unknown.

V gave up 0 bases and J gave up 8 bases, with 13 bases separating them. The germline CDR1 and CDR2 sequences are MNHEY and SVGAGI. The CDR3 is made up of 15 amino acids. This specimen consisted of PBMCs, obtained at tuberculosis diagnosis. This receptor was identified in an adult with tuberculosis. The rearrangement joins TRBV6-5 to TRBJ1-4; maybe TRBD1 (6 bases). DNA for the CDR3: TGTGCCAGCAGTTACTCTAGACCGCAGGGGGAAAAACTGTTTTTT. Amino acids: CASSYSRPQGEKLFF.